The 14 T cell receptor beta chains below were found in one sample sequenced in a study of Tregs in tolerant kidney transplant recipients. Generated by immunoSEQ multiplex PCR, the TCRdb table keeps only in-frame clones and is missing some. The table shows approximately 75,000 clones, with 80% to 95% occurring only once. Specimen: Tregs from blood, collected before the transplant. The receptors were gathered from a human donor who received a combined kidney and bone marrow transplant.

The J gene is TRBJ2-1, the V gene TRBV7-6, with 9 nucleotides matching TRBD1. CDR3 size: 15 residues. Trimming cost V 5 bases and J 5 bases; bases outside gene matches: 7. Germline values: CDR1 SGHVS, CDR2 FNYEAQ. CDR3 DNA sequence: TGTGCCAGCAGCGCGGGACAGGGTCAGAACAATGAGCAGTTCTTC. This encodes CASSAGQGQNNEQFF.

The rearrangement links TRBV10-3 to TRBJ2-1; D is possibly TRBD1 (5 bases). Trimming removed 6 bases at V and 0 bases at J, with 12 bases between. The CDR3 runs 15 residues. Germline CDR1 and CDR2: ENHRY and SYGVKD. The CDR3 sequence is CAIRRQSDSYNEQFF. CDR3 bases: TGTGCCATCAGAAGACAGTCCGACTCCTACAATGAGCAGTTCTTC.

This chain uses TRBV6-1 with TRBJ1-2, with D hard to call. The CDR3 extends over 11 amino acids. Trimming left V 6 bases short and J 8 bases short, with 10 bases between. The germline V gene encodes CDR1 MNHNS and CDR2 SASEGT. The CDR3, as DNA: TGTGCCAGCAGGGGAGAGGACGGCTACACCTTC. It yields the protein CASRGEDGYTF.

The V call is TRBV12-5, the J call TRBJ2-6, with a weak D call TRBD1 (5 bases). The germline V gene has CDR1 LGHNT and CDR2 FRNRAP. The V and J ends lost 5 bases and 5 bases respectively, with 22 bases between them. This CDR3 region has 18 residues. The CDR3 DNA reads TGTGCTAGTGGTGTATCAAATGCAGGACAAAGTCGGGCCAACGTCCTGACTTTC. Translated: CASGVSNAGQSRANVLTF.

The chain couples TRBV6-4 to TRBJ2-6; D remains ambiguous. Germline CDR1 is MRHNA and CDR2 is SNTAGT. The V end was cut by 11 bases, the J end by 1 base, with 18 bases between. The CDR3 loop spans 16 amino acids. The CDR3 coding sequence is TGTGCCTTAGTGAAGGCAGAAATGTCTGGGGCCAACGTCCTGACTTTC. It translates to CALVKAEMSGANVLTF.

The V and J genes are TRBV5-4 and TRBJ2-3; a possible D gene is TRBD2 (6 bases). The CDR3 consists of 15 residues. Germline V gene data show CDR1 as SGHNT and CDR2 as YYREEE (reference sequence). Trimming removed 4 bases at V and 1 base at J, with 13 bases between. Here the CDR3 reads CASSPRLEGTDTQYF. The CDR3 coding sequence is TGTGCCAGCAGCCCAAGACTAGAGGGCACAGATACGCAGTATTTT.

The chain links TRBV12-2 to TRBJ2-2; no DNA check was done on the table's D call, TRBD2. TRBV12-2 is noted as a pseudogene. The CDR3 extends over 15 amino acids. The CDR3 loop reads CASRLKIADHGELFF. In DNA, the CDR3 is TGTGCAAGTCGCTTAAAAATAGCGGATCACGGGGAGCTGTTTTTT.

The J gene is TRBJ1-1, the V gene TRBV7-8; D remains ambiguous. Per germline, CDR1 SGHVS and CDR2 FQNEAQ. The ends were cut back, 2 bases at V and 7 bases at J, with 14 bases in the middle. This CDR3 spans 14 amino acids. CDR3: CASSLPMDGIEAFF. DNA for the CDR3: TGTGCCAGCAGCTTACCAATGGACGGAATTGAAGCTTTCTTT.

CDR3 protein: CASSLIGTESNYGYTF. Here the CDR3 DNA reads TGTGCCAGCAGCTTAATCGGGACAGAGTCTAACTATGGCTACACCTTC. The chain is built from TRBV7-9 and TRBJ1-2; 7 positions agree with TRBD1. Trimming took 2 bases from V and 0 from J; bases not matched to a gene: 6. The CDR3 has 16 amino acids. The germline gives CDR1 SEHNR, CDR2 FQNEAQ (reference sequence).

The chain carries TRBV6-4 and TRBJ1-1, with 8 bases fitting TRBD1. Trimming at V came to 0 bases and at J to 3 bases, leaving 3 bases not matched to a gene. The CDR3 is 15 amino acids. Germline V lookup: CDR1 MRHNA, CDR2 SNTAGT. This chain's CDR3 is CASSDSRTGYTEAFF. The CDR3 coding sequence is TGTGCCAGCAGTGACTCGAGGACAGGGTACACTGAAGCTTTCTTT.

The rearrangement links TRBV5-1 to TRBJ1-2, with TRBD1 as a possible D gene (5 bases). Trimming removed 0 bases at V and 2 bases at J, with 11 bases between. CDR1 SGHRS and CDR2 YFSETQ come from the germline V gene. CDR3 length equals 15 residues. The CDR3 region has the DNA TGCGCCAGCAGCTTGGTTGGGACTGAGAACTATGGCTACACCTTC. Residues: CASSLVGTENYGYTF.

The V gene is TRBV6-6, the J gene TRBJ2-7; 8 bases align to TRBD2. J lost 6 bases, V lost 7 bases, and 5 bases had no gene match. In germline, CDR1 is MNHNY, CDR2 SVGAGI (reference sequence). The CDR3 spans 12 residues. CDR3 protein: CASKPAGVEQYF. The DNA of the CDR3 is TGTGCCAGCAAACCAGCGGGAGTCGAGCAGTACTTC.

This clone was detected only once. This chain joins TRBV6-6 and TRBJ2-1; possible D gene TRBD2, 5 bases. V was shortened by 4 bases and J by 7 bases, with 11 bases between the two germline ends. CDR1 is MNHNY and CDR2 is SVGAGI in the germline V gene (reference sequence). This CDR3 has 13 amino acids. CDR3 coding DNA: TGTGCCAGCAGTTCGGAGCGGAGGAATGAGCAGTTCTTC. It yields the protein CASSSERRNEQFF.

In nucleotides, the CDR3 is TGTGCCAGCAGCTCCCGAGCGGATTTCACAGATACGCAGTATTTT. It encodes CASSSRADFTDTQYF. This chain links TRBV7-9 with TRBJ2-3, with TRBD2 as a possible D gene (5 bases). Trimming took off 4 bases at V and 2 bases at J, with 13 bases between the two ends. Germline lookup yields CDR1 SEHNR and CDR2 FQNEAQ (reference sequence). This CDR3 is built from 15 residues.